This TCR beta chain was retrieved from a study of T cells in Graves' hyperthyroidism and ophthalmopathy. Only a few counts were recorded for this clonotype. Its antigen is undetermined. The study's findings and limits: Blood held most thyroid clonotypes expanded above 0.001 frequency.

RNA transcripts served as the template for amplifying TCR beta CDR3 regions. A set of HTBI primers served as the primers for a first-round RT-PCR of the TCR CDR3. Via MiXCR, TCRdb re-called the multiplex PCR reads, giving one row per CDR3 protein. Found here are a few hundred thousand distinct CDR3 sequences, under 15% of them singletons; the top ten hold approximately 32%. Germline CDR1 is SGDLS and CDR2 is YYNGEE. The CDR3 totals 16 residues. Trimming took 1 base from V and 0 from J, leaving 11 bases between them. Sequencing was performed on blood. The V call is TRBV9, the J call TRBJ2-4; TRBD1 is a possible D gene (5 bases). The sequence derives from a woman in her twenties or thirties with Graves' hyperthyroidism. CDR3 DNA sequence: TGTGCCAGCAGCGTATCTCAGGGCTTAGCCAAAAACATTCAGTACTTC. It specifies CASSVSQGLAKNIQYF.